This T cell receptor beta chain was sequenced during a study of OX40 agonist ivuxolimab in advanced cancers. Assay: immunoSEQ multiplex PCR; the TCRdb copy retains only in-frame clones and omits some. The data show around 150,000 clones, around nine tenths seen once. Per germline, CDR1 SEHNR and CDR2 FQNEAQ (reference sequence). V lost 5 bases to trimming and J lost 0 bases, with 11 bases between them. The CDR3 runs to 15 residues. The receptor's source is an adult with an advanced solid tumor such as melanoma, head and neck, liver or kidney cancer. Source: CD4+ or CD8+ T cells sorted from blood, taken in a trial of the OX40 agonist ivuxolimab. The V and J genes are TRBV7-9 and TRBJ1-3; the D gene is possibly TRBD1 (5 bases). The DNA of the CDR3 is TGTGCCAGCAGCGAATCGGGGGGCTCTGGAAACACCATATATTTT. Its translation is CASSESGGSGNTIYF.